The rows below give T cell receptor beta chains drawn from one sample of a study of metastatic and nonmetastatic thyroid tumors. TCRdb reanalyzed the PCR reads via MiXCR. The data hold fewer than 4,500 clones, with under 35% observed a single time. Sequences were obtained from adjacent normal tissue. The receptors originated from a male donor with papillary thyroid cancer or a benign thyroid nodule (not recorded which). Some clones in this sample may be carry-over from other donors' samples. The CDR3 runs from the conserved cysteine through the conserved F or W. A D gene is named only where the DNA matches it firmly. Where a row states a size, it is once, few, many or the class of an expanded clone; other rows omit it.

TGTGCCAGCAGCCAAGGCGGGCAGGGGCACGAGCATTACTTC | CASSQGGQGHEHYF | TRBJ2-7 | TRBV7-3 | . | 14 | .
TGCGCCAGCAGCCAAGAAGGTAGCGGACTGGGCACAGATACGCAGTATTTT | CASSQEGSGLGTDTQYF | TRBJ2-3 | TRBV4-1 | many | 17 | .
TGTGCCAGCAGTTTAAACAGGGATGCTGAAGCTTTCTTT | CASSLNRDAEAFF | TRBJ1-1 | TRBV28 | . | 13 | .
TGTGCCAGCAGCTTGGGTCCCGTACGTGGGGCCAACGTCCTGACTTTC | CASSLGPVRGANVLTF | TRBJ2-6 | TRBV5-6 | . | 16 | .
TGCAGTGCTAGGCTTGGGGCAGGGTCAACCTACAATGAGCAGTTCTTC | CSARLGAGSTYNEQFF | TRBJ2-1 | TRBV20-1 | . | 16 | .
TGTGCCAGCAGCGGCAACGTGGACGGCTACACCTTC | CASSGNVDGYTF | TRBJ1-2 | TRBV11-2 | large | 12 | .
TGTGCCAGCAGCCGGACAGCGAGTTTAGGCTACGAGCAGTACTTC | CASSRTASLGYEQYF | TRBJ2-7 | TRBV6-1 | many | 15 | .
TGTGCCAGCAGTGGACTAGCGGGGGGCTCCTACGAGCAGTACTTC | CASSGLAGGSYEQYF | TRBJ2-7 | TRBV2 | medium-sized | 15 | TRBD2
TGCAGTGCTAGATCCCTTGGATATAATGAAAAACTGTTTTTT | CSARSLGYNEKLFF | TRBJ1-4 | TRBV20-1 | . | 14 | .
TGTGCAGTACCAGGGAGGGGCGCGGATACGCAGTTTTTT | CAVPGRGADTQFF | TRBJ2-3 | TRBV28 | . | 13 | TRBD2
TGTGCCAGCAGTGAATCGAAGTACGAGCAGTACTTC | CASSESKYEQYF | TRBJ2-7 | TRBV6-1 | . | 12 | .
TGCGCCAGCAGCTTTGGCCATCGTGATCTCACCGGGGAGCTGTTTTTT | CASSFGHRDLTGELFF | TRBJ2-2 | TRBV5-1 | once | 16 | .
TGTGCCAGCAGGAGAGAGACTAGTTCCTATGAGCAGTTCTTC | CASRRETSSYEQFF | TRBJ2-1 | TRBV6-1 | few | 14 | .
TGTGCCAGCAGACAGGGACAGGGGGCTGGTCCCGTGCAGTTCTTC | CASRQGQGAGPVQFF | TRBJ2-1 | TRBV6-4 | few | 15 | TRBD1
TGTGCCAGCATTGCACATGGCGGTGGGAACACTGAAGCTTTCTTT | CASIAHGGGNTEAFF | TRBJ1-1 | TRBV2 | . | 15 | .
TGTGCCAGCAGTTACTCGGCAGGGGGTGGTGAGCAGTTCTTC | CASSYSAGGGEQFF | TRBJ2-1 | TRBV6-5 | . | 14 | TRBD1